This entry lists 6 T cell receptor beta chains sequenced from one sample in a study of immune evolution from preneoplasia to lung adenocarcinoma. The data were produced by immunoSEQ multiplex PCR, yet TCRdb's version contains in-frame clones alone and is incomplete. The sample lists 11,000 to 15,000 clones; approximately 80% were seen once. Sequenced input: FFPE minimally invasive lung adenocarcinoma tissue. The receptors stem from a person aged 65-85 years with lung adenocarcinoma.

V usage is TRBV7-8 and J usage is TRBJ2-7; TRBD1 might be the D (6 bases). The ends were cut back, 4 bases at V and 9 bases at J, with 16 bases in the middle. The CDR3 is 13 residues long. The germline V gene has CDR1 SGHVS and CDR2 FQNEAQ. The CDR3 here is CASSWDKSGGQYF. CDR3 DNA sequence: TGTGCCAGCAGCTGGGACAAGTCAGGCGGGCAGTACTTC.

The V call is TRBV4-2, the J call TRBJ2-7; D may be TRBD2 (5 bases). Germline V gene lookup returns CDR1 LGHNA and CDR2 YNFKEQ. V dropped 6 bases and J dropped 3 bases, with 9 bases sitting between them. CDR3 length: 12 amino acids. The DNA of the CDR3 is TGTGCCAGCAGTCGAAGCGGCTACGAGCAGTACTTC. Amino acid sequence: CASSRSGYEQYF.

V usage is TRBV5-6 and J usage is TRBJ1-5; the match to TRBD1 covers 7 bases. The CDR3 extends over 15 amino acids. Germline lookup yields CDR1 SGHDT and CDR2 YYEEEE. V was pared by 1 base and J by 2 bases, with 3 bases of the junction left unmatched. The CDR3 spells CASSLTGTGNQPQHF. CDR3 sequence (DNA): TGTGCCAGCAGCTTGACCGGGACAGGCAATCAGCCCCAGCATTTT.

This sequence joins TRBV15 and TRBJ2-4; D not resolved. The V gene lost 4 bases and the J gene lost 3 bases, with 16 bases spanning the gap. The CDR3 consists of 16 residues. Germline assignment: CDR1 LNHNV and CDR2 YYDKDF (reference sequence). CDR3 sequence reads: CATSTMGNIFKNIQYF. CDR3 DNA: TGTGCCACCAGCACAATGGGCAACATCTTCAAAAACATTCAGTACTTC.

The chain has TRBV6-5 and TRBJ1-1; possible D gene TRBD1, 6 bases. The length of the CDR3 is 14 residues. Deletions cut 2 bases from V and 1 base from J, with 8 bases between. Germline V gene sequence: CDR1 MNHEY, CDR2 SVGAGI. CDR3 bases: TGTGCCAGCAGTTACGCACAGGGGAACACTGAAGCTTTCTTT. It is translated as CASSYAQGNTEAFF.

This chain connects TRBV10-3 to TRBJ1-2, with D hard to call. Germline assignment: CDR1 ENHRY and CDR2 SYGVKD. The CDR3 length is 11 residues. V was clipped by 3 bases and J by 14 bases, with 13 bases between them. CDR3 amino acids: CAISDGPTGTF. As DNA, the CDR3 is TGTGCCATCAGTGATGGCCCTACGGGGACCTTC.